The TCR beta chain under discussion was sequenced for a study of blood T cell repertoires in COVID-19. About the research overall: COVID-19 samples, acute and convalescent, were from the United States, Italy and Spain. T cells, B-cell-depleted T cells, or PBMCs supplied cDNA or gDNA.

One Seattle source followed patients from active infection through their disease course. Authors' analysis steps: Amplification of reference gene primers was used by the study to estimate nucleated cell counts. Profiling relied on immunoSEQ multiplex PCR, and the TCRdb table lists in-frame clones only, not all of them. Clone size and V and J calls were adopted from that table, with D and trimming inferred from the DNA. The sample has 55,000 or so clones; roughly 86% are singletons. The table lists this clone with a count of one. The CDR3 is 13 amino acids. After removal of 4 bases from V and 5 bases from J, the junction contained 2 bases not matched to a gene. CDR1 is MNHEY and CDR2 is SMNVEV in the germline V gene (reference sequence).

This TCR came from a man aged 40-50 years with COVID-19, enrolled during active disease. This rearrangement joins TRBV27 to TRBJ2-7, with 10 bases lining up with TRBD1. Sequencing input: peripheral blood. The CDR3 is CASSYGTGDEQYF. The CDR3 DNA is TGTGCCAGCAGTTACGGGACAGGGGACGAGCAGTACTTC.